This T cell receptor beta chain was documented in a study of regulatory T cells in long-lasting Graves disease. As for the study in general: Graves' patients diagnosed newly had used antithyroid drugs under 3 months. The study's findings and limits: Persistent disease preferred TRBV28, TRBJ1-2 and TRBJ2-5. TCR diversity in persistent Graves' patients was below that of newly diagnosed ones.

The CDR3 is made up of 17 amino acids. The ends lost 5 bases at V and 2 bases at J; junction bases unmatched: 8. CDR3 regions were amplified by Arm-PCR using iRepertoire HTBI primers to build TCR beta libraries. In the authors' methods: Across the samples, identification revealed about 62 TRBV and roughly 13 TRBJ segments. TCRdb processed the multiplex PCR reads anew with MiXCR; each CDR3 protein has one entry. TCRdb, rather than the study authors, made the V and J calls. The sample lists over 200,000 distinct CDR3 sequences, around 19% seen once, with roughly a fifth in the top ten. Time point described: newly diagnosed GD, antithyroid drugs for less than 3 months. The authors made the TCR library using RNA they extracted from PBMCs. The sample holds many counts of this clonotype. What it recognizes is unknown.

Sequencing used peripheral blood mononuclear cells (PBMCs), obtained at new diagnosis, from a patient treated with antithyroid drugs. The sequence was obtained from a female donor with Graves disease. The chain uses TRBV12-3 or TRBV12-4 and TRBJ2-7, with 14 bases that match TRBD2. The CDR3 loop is CASSPRTSGRTPYEQYF. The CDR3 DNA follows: TGTGCCAGCAGTCCCCGGACTAGCGGGAGGACCCCCTACGAGCAGTACTTC.